This entry is about one T cell receptor (beta chain). There is no known antigen for this receptor. The input lacks base qualities; no much larger clone sits a single base away. Systemically healthy Caucasian individuals from Russia, approximately 39 in total and aged about 6 to 95 years, were included as donors. Ten milliliters of peripheral blood were drawn from each donor into EDTA-treated Vacutainer tubes. Ficoll-Paque density-gradient centrifugation was used to isolate PBMCs, with at least 7 million per sample. Total RNA was extracted from PBMCs with Trizol reagent, with at least 6 micrograms obtained per sample. The percentages of naive CD45RAhigh/CD27high T cells were determined by flow cytometry on a PBMC aliquot from every donor. These data are taken from a study of blood T cells in healthy people across ages (dated by TCRdb to between 2014 and 2017). In terms of the full investigation: In model experiments, template switching captured roughly one uniquely barcoded TCR beta cDNA molecule for every two T cells. The donors were split into four age groups: young (average around 16 years), middle-aged (over 35), aged (over 55) and long-lived (under 85). Using deep sequencing normalized with unique cDNA molecular identifiers, the study measured how TCR beta repertoire diversity changes with age. Two additional independent replicas of 1 million unique cDNA reads from the same blood draw were analyzed for two donors (one aged 18 to 30 and one aged 80 or older).

Overall results and qualifications from the work: Estimates of total diversity based on one million sequenced T cells were regarded as lower bounds and as underestimates. Observed TCR beta diversity per million T cells fell roughly linearly with age, and a significant reduction was already apparent by age roughly 40. Because donor CMV infection status was unknown, age-related changes in expanded clonotypes were potentially confounded. A strong correlation was found between observed TCR beta diversity and the percentage of naive T cells measured by flow cytometry. Conclusive comparison of naive and antigen-experienced compartments was prevented by the profiling of bulk unsorted PBMCs. Compared with the aged group, more naive CD4+ T cells, fewer expanded clones and increased TCR diversity were shown by the long-lived group, suggesting age selection.

Libraries were built with 5' RACE. These reads were obtained on an Illumina HiSeq 2500. The second PCR ran for about 6 to 11 cycles and used a J-beta primer mix along with a sample-barcoded 5' primer. A unique molecular identifier was introduced onto each TCR beta cDNA molecule by a template-switch 5' adaptor carrying 12 random nucleotides. Each sample yielded at least 3 million CDR3-containing paired-end reads. First-strand cDNA was synthesized from all RNA with the Mint cDNA synthesis kit, primed by a TRBC-specific oligonucleotide. Following uracil-DNA glycosylase treatment, a first 18-cycle PCR with universal primers M1SS and BC2_uni_R was performed on all cDNA. The source study handled its data this way. For normalization, 1 million high-quality reads, each with a distinct molecular identifier, were randomly selected from each sample. Reads sharing molecular identifiers were discarded rather than binned into consensus sequences. MiTCR, run with a Q25 quality threshold and the strictest error-elimination algorithm, handled CDR3 identification, clonotype clustering and error correction. Lower-bound total TCR beta diversity was estimated with a nonparametric unseen species model using Euler transformation. Starting from the raw public reads, TCRdb applied fastp trimming at Q25, assembled clones with MiXCR and retained in-frame beta chains. Entries that share a CDR3 protein sequence are merged under the most common genes and DNA. TCRdb, not the original authors, processed these V and J calls. The sample data list some 760,000 distinct CDR3 sequences, and roughly 25% of these were observed just once. The ten largest make up roughly 3.5% of the sample.

Counted from cysteine to phenylalanine, this CDR3 has 12 amino acids. Only the CDR3 region is kept as DNA, spanning 36 bases read in frame from base 1. As encoded in the germline V gene (reference sequence), CDR1 is DFQATT while CDR2 is SNEGSKA. V is shortened by 0 bases, J by 3 bases, and the region joining them spans 6 bases. The sample was also reused in another study, on T cells of mothers and their children. Per that second paper: Nine systemically healthy Caucasian individuals, comprising three mothers and their six children, were included as donors. cDNA synthesis consumed the entire amount of extracted RNA, loaded at roughly 1.5 ug RNA in each 15 ul reaction. In the second PCR, the M1S primer introduced both the sample barcodes and 2-4 random nucleotides. More than 8 million TCR beta CDR3 reads were obtained from each mother, and 2.5 million to 3.5 million reads were obtained from each child. Thymic selection shapes the output of TCR recombination in a similar way in related and unrelated pairs, and inherited differences have a minor effect. Related mother-child pairs always showed normalized repertoire overlap that was slightly higher than in unrelated mother-child pairs, though the difference was never significant. Persistent microchimeric T cell clones were not detected, at a sensitivity of 95 to 100 clones per million clonotypes. To look for features that set related mother-child pairs apart from unrelated individuals, the researchers ran deep NGS to compare the TCR beta repertoires of mothers and children. On average, the children were about 10 +/- 4 years old, while the mothers were around 40 +/- 4 years old. After adapter ligation with NEBNext reagents, the libraries were sequenced on Illumina HiSeq 2000 with 100+100 nt paired-end reads. To prevent cross-contamination, the mother and child libraries were prepared a month apart and were sequenced in separate runs. Each donor had between roughly 450,000 and 2,300,000 distinct TCR beta clonotypes identified. Naive TCR beta clonotypes were estimated from low-frequency clonotypes matched to each donor's FACS-determined naive share, without sorting.

The rearranged segments are TRBV20-1 and TRBJ2-7; no D gene can be assigned with confidence. Material for sequencing was blood. The receptor's source is a boy younger than 18 in good health. Here the CDR3 is given as CSARDDLYEQYF. The bases are TGCAGTGCTAGAGATGATCTCTACGAGCAGTACTTC.